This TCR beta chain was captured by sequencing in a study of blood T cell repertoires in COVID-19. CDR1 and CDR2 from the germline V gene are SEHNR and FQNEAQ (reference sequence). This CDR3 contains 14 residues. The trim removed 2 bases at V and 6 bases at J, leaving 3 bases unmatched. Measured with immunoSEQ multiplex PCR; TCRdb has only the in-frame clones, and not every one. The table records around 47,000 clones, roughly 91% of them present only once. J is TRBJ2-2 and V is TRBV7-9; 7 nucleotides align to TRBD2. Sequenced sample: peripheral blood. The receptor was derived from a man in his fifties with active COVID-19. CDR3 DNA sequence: TGTGCCAGCAGCTTACGGGGGGTCTCCGGGGAGCTGTTTTTT. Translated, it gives CASSLRGVSGELFF.